This T cell receptor beta chain comes out of a study of T-cell memory formation after mild COVID-19. This clonotype came up many times. What it recognizes is unknown. Study conclusions and caveats: CD4/CD8 balance characterized clones contracting day 15 to 85, and CD4+ skew characterized later expanders.

Germline V gene data show CDR1 as LGHDT and CDR2 as YNNKEL (reference sequence). The CDR3 is 15 amino acids. Trimming shortened V by 3 bases and J by 6 bases, and 14 bases separated the two germline ends. TCRdb re-called the 5' RACE reads with MiXCR, one entry per CDR3 protein. The profile shows 150,000 to 200,000 distinct CDR3 sequences, approximately 14% of them singletons. The chain is built from TRBV3-1 and TRBJ2-2; TRBD2 is a possible D gene (6 bases). The receptor was derived from an adult woman who had mild COVID-19 (a few samples of this study predate the infection). Cell type and time point are not known. Sequencing was performed on PBMCs or a T cell subset sorted from them (not recorded which). The CDR3 region is CASSQGGTLSGELFF. DNA of the CDR3: TGTGCCAGCAGCCAGGGGGGTACCCTCTCCGGGGAGCTGTTTTTT.